This passage covers 10 T cell receptor beta chains from one sample sequenced in a study of blood T cell repertoires in COVID-19. Sequenced by immunoSEQ multiplex PCR; TCRdb stores in-frame clones only, minus some. The sample has about 69,000 clones, roughly nine tenths seen once. Sequencing used peripheral blood. The receptors come from a woman between 18 and 29 years old with acute or convalescent COVID-19.

V and J are TRBV7-2 and TRBJ1-1, with D unclear. Trimming left V 2 bases short and J 1 base short, with 8 bases between. Germline V gene sequence: CDR1 SGHTA, CDR2 FQGNSA. CDR3 size: 14 residues. CDR3 bases: TGTGCCAGCAGCTTATGGGCGGGGAACACTGAAGCTTTCTTT. It is translated as CASSLWAGNTEAFF.

Worth noting for this clone: This sample also contains other DNA sequences that code for the same CDR3. The CDR3 coding sequence is TGTGCCAGCAGTCTCGGACAGGGGGGAAATGAGCAGTTCTTC. As protein: CASSLGQGGNEQFF. This chain connects TRBV27 to TRBJ2-1; TRBD1 matches 10 bases. CDR1 and CDR2 from the germline V gene are MNHEY and SMNVEV (reference sequence). There are 14 residues in the CDR3. V shed 5 bases and J 7 bases; nucleotides not matched to a gene: 5.

The V and J genes are TRBV28 and TRBJ2-5; the D is unclear. Germline values: CDR1 MDHEN, CDR2 SYDVKM. Trimming pared 3 bases from V and 5 bases from J, leaving 13 bases between. The CDR3 covers 14 residues. CDR3 amino acids: CASSFSPVSETQYF. For the CDR3, the DNA is TGTGCCAGCAGTTTTAGCCCTGTCTCCGAGACCCAGTACTTC.

This rearrangement joins TRBV7-8 to TRBJ1-1; D call uncertain. The CDR3 sequence is 14 residues long. CDR1 is SGHVS, CDR2 FQNEAQ, per germline. V gave up 8 bases and J gave up 1 base, with 14 bases separating them. CDR3 protein: CASGPFTQNTEAFF. As DNA, the CDR3 is TGTGCCAGCGGCCCCTTCACACAGAACACTGAAGCTTTCTTT.

The CDR3 loop is CASSLSRGSSNQPQHF. CDR3 DNA sequence: TGTGCCAGCAGCTTGTCACGGGGGAGTAGCAATCAGCCCCAGCATTTT. The chain carries TRBV5-7 and TRBJ1-5; D might be TRBD1 (5 bases). Being an ORF, TRBV5-7 has a function that is uncertain. Trimming removed 1 base at V and 0 bases at J, with 11 bases between. The CDR3 totals 16 residues.

This sequence joins TRBV7-2 and TRBJ1-2; 7 bases align to TRBD1. There are 12 residues in the CDR3. In germline, CDR1 is SGHTA, CDR2 FQGNSA. Trimming removed 4 bases from V and 7 bases from J; junction bases left unmatched: 3. The CDR3 spells CASSSDRVGYTF. CDR3 in DNA: TGTGCCAGCAGCTCTGACAGGGTTGGCTACACCTTC.

In nucleotides, the CDR3 is TGTGCCAGTAGTCCCAACACCGGGACTGGAGGCACAGATACGCAGTATTTT. This codes for CASSPNTGTGGTDTQYF. The chain uses TRBV19 and TRBJ2-3; D may be TRBD2 (6 bases). Germline loops: CDR1 LNHDA, CDR2 SQIVND (reference sequence). Trimming cost V 5 bases and J 1 base, with 19 bases left between them. This CDR3 region has 17 residues.

This clone was seen a single time. The chain employs TRBV2 and TRBJ1-2, with TRBD1 matching 7 bases. The CDR3 length is 13 residues. CDR1 and CDR2 (germline): SNHLY, FYNNEI. V gave up 0 bases and J gave up 9 bases; unmatched junction bases: 4. The DNA of the CDR3 is TGTGCCAGCAGTGAAGCGCTACAGGGGCGCTACACCTTC. It yields the protein CASSEALQGRYTF.

DNA of the CDR3: TGTGCCAGCAGTCTCGGGACTAGCGGCTACAATGAGCAGTTCTTC. The encoded protein is CASSLGTSGYNEQFF. This chain joins TRBV2 and TRBJ2-1; the match to TRBD2 covers 11 bases. This CDR3 is built from 15 residues. Germline V gives CDR1 SNHLY, CDR2 FYNNEI. The V gene end was trimmed by 5 bases and the J gene end by 3 bases; junction bases not matched to a gene: 3.

The chain has TRBV6-5 and TRBJ1-1; 11 bases match TRBD1. V was pared by 4 bases and J by 11 bases, with 6 bases of the junction left unmatched. Germline loops: CDR1 MNHEY, CDR2 SVGAGI. This CDR3 comprises 13 residues. In DNA form, the CDR3 reads TGTGCCAGCAGTTTAGGACAGGGGGCGCGGGCTTTCTTT. It specifies CASSLGQGARAFF.